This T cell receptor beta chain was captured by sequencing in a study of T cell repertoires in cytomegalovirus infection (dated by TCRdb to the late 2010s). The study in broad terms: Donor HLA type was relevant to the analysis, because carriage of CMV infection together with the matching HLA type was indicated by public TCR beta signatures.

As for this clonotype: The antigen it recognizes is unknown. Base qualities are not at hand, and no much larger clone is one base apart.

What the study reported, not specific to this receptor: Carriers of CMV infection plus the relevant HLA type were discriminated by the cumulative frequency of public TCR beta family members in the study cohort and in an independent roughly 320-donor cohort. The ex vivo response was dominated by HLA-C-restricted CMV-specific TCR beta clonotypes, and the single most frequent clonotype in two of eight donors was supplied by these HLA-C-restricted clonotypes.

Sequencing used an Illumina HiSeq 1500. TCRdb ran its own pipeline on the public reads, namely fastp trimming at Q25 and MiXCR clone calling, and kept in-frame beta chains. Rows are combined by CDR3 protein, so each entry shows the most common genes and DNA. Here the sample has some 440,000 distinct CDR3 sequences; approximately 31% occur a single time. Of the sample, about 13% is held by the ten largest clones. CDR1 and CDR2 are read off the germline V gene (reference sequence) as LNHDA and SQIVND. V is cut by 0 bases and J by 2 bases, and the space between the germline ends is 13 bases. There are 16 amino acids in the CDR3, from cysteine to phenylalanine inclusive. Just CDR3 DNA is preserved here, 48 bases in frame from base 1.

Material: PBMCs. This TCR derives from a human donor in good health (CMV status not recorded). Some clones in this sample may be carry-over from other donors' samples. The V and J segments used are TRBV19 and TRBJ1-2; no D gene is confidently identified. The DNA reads TGTGCCAGTAGTATAGATCTACAGTTATCAAACTATGGCTACACCTTC. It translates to CASSIDLQLSNYGYTF.